The clone carrying this T cell receptor (beta chain) showed up just once. V was shortened by 4 bases and J by 6 bases, with 15 bases between the two germline ends. The CDR3 runs 14 residues. CDR1 LNHDA and CDR2 SQIVND come from the germline V gene (reference sequence). This sample is part of a study of control samples from healthy donors and cancer patients. Repertoires were generated with immunoSEQ multiplex PCR, while TCRdb's copy carries only in-frame clones and drops some. The sample has roughly 80,000 clones; 89% are singletons. The specimen sequenced was blood. The genes are TRBV19 and TRBJ1-1, with unresolved D. This receptor was taken from a man in his forties or fifties in good health. DNA of the CDR3: TGTGCCAGTAGTACCCCGGGCCGGTCCCCTGAAGCTTTCTTT. Its protein product is CASSTPGRSPEAFF. Supplemented by reference TRBV19 and TRBJ1-1, the full variable domain reads DGGITQSPKYLFRKEGQNVTLSCEQNLNHDAMYWYRQDPGQGLRLIYYSQIVNDFQKGDIAEGYSVSREKKESFPLTVTSAQKNPTAFYLCASSTPGRSPEAFFGQGTRLTVV.